These 32 T cell receptor beta chains were sequenced from one sample in a study of blood T cells in healthy people across ages. Then a second PCR, running roughly 7 to 11 cycles, was carried out with a sample-barcoded 5' primer and a J-beta primer mix. MiXCR was run by TCRdb on the 5' RACE reads, yielding one entry per CDR3 protein. The sample lists around 670,000 distinct CDR3 sequences, approximately 30% occurring once. The sequenced sample was blood. The receptors originated from a woman at least 80 years old in good health.

The rearrangement joins TRBV20-1 to TRBJ2-5; 7 nucleotides agree with TRBD2. V was pared by 5 bases and J by 5 bases, with 8 bases of the junction left unmatched. The CDR3 is made up of 13 amino acids. Per germline, CDR1 DFQATT and CDR2 SNEGSKA (reference sequence). CDR3 sequence (DNA): TGCAGTGCTTCCCGGGGGGTAGTGGAGACCCAGTACTTC. Amino acid sequence: CSASRGVVETQYF.

The chain has TRBV29-1 and TRBJ1-2; D is unclear. Germline-derived CDR1 and CDR2 are SQVTM and ANQGSEA. The CDR3 spans 11 residues. Trimming removed 4 bases at V and 3 bases at J, with 6 bases between. CDR3 region: CSVATDYGYTF. CDR3 nucleotides: TGCAGCGTTGCCACAGACTATGGCTACACCTTC.

The table lists this clonotype with many counts. The chain recombines TRBV27 with TRBJ2-7; D ambiguous. The CDR3 is 13 residues long. With 5 bases removed from V and 0 bases from J, the gap between germline ends came to 8 bases. In germline, CDR1 is MNHEY, CDR2 SMNVEV (reference sequence). This CDR3 reads CASSPYLSYEQYF. Written as DNA, the CDR3 is TGTGCCAGCAGTCCTTACCTCTCCTACGAGCAGTACTTC.

Comments on this clonotype: A junction end diverges from the germline sequence, so it may reflect a read error. CDR3 loop: CACSQDRLAGAYEQFF. The CDR3 coding sequence is TGTGCCTGCAGCCAAGATAGATTAGCGGGGGCGTATGAGCAGTTCTTC. The V gene is TRBV3-1, the J gene TRBJ2-1, with 9 bases identical to TRBD2. Germline CDR1 reads LGHDT; CDR2 reads YNNKEL (reference sequence). The CDR3 sequence is 16 residues long.

J is TRBJ2-7 and V is TRBV6-1; 11 positions match TRBD2. From germline, CDR1 is MNHNS and CDR2 SASEGT. Unmatched junction bases numbered 5, after V lost 4 bases and J lost 3 bases. The CDR3 is 15 amino acids. The CDR3 loop reads CASSGGLAGCYEQYF. The CDR3 DNA reads as TGTGCCAGCAGTGGAGGACTAGCGGGTTGCTACGAGCAGTACTTC.

Only a few counts were recorded for this clonotype. This chain connects TRBV2 to TRBJ2-1; D is perhaps TRBD1 (6 bases). Trimming removed 6 bases from V and 15 bases from J, with 21 bases in between. Germline CDR1 and CDR2: SNHLY and FYNNEI. The CDR3 spans 13 residues. The chain's CDR3 is CASSASGRTEGFF. The CDR3 DNA is TGTGCCAGCAGCGCCTCGGGCAGGACAGAGGGGTTCTTC.

This clonotype was recorded many times. The V gene is TRBV20-1, the J gene TRBJ2-3; D might be TRBD2 (6 bases). Germline values: CDR1 DFQATT, CDR2 SNEGSKA (reference sequence). The CDR3 contains 14 residues. Trimming removed 5 bases at V and 1 base at J, with 13 bases between. CDR3 DNA sequence: TGCAGTGCTCCGACTAGACGAGGCACAGATACGCAGTATTTT. Protein sequence: CSAPTRRGTDTQYF.

This clonotype was detected ten times or more. The rearrangement joins TRBV12-3 or TRBV12-4 to TRBJ1-6; D may be TRBD1 (5 bases). Trimming removed 4 bases at V and 7 bases at J, with 17 bases between. CDR3 length equals 16 residues. The CDR3 here is CASSSRSGTGNSPLHF. The CDR3, as DNA: TGTGCCAGCAGTTCTCGCTCCGGGACTGGGAATTCACCCCTCCACTTT.

The rearrangement joins TRBV20-1 to TRBJ2-2; D might be TRBD1 or TRBD2, each matching 5 bases. The CDR3 extends over 14 amino acids. The germline V gene has CDR1 DFQATT and CDR2 SNEGSKA (reference sequence). The V and J ends lost 1 base and 5 bases respectively, with 11 bases between them. The CDR3 DNA is TGCAGTGCTAGAGTAGCGAGGGGTACCGGGGAGCTGTTTTTT. Translated: CSARVARGTGELFF.

Details on this clonotype: With a much larger clone just one base away, this may be a read error. J is TRBJ1-5 and V is TRBV5-1, with 7 nucleotides matching TRBD1. The J segment lost 7 bases and the V segment lost 3 bases, leaving 7 bases of the junction unmatched. CDR3 size: 14 residues. CDR1 and CDR2 from the germline V gene are SGHRS and YFSETQ. The CDR3, as DNA: TGCGCCAGCAGCTCGGGACAGAGGAGCCAGCCCCAGCATTTT. Translated: CASSSGQRSQPQHF. Using reference TRBV5-1 and TRBJ1-5 for the parts outside the CDR3, the full variable domain is KAGVTQTPRYLIKTRGQQVTLSCSPISGHRSVSWYQQTPGQGLQFLFEYFSETQRNKGNFPGRFSGRQFSNSRSEMNVSTLELGDSALYLCASSSGQRSQPQHFGDGTRLSIL.

This clonotype was counted between two and nine times. The J gene is TRBJ1-5, the V gene TRBV6-2 or TRBV6-3; D remains unclear. CDR3 length: 14 residues. The ends were cut back, 4 bases at V and 5 bases at J, with 12 bases in the middle. CDR1 MNHEY and CDR2 SVGEGT come from the germline V gene. CDR3 nucleotide sequence: TGTGCCAGCAGTTCCCGACACGGCGATCAGCCCCAGCATTTT. Residues: CASSSRHGDQPQHF.

This clonotype was detected ten times or more. This chain joins TRBV28 and TRBJ2-7; D call uncertain. The CDR3 is 11 residues long. Per germline, CDR1 MDHEN and CDR2 SYDVKM. Trimming pared 7 bases from V and 2 bases from J, leaving 6 bases between. The CDR3 protein is CASIGPYEQYF. CDR3 nucleotides: TGTGCCAGCATTGGGCCCTACGAGCAGTACTTC.

This clonotype was detected many times. V and J are TRBV14 and TRBJ2-1; 12 bases agree with TRBD2. The CDR3 contains 16 residues. The germline CDR1 and CDR2 sequences are SGHDN and FVKESK. V shed 2 bases, J shed 4 bases, and the junction held 3 bases outside the gene matches. The CDR3 sequence is CASSQNGLAGYNEQFF. CDR3 in DNA: TGTGCCAGCAGCCAAAACGGACTAGCGGGATACAATGAGCAGTTCTTC. Combining the CDR3 with reference TRBV14 and TRBJ2-1 gives the whole variable domain EAGVTQFPSHSVIEKGQTVTLRCDPISGHDNLYWYRRVMGKEIKFLLHFVKESKQDESGMPNNRFLAERTGGTYSTLKVQPAELEDSGVYFCASSQNGLAGYNEQFFGPGTRLTVL.

The CDR3 is CATSRDLLTLGLSYEQYF. As DNA, the CDR3 is TGTGCCACCAGCAGAGATCTTCTGACTCTGGGTCTCTCCTACGAGCAGTACTTC. The chain employs TRBV15 and TRBJ2-7; D not resolved. CDR1 and CDR2 (germline): LNHNV, YYDKDF (reference sequence). V lost 0 bases to trimming and J lost 0 bases, with 18 bases between them. The CDR3 has 18 amino acids.

This clonotype was detected ten times or more. The chain is built from TRBV6-5 and TRBJ2-5, with 8 bases aligning to TRBD2. Unmatched junction bases numbered 10, after V lost 5 bases and J lost 2 bases. From germline, CDR1 is MNHEY and CDR2 SVGAGI. This CDR3 is 16 amino acids long. The CDR3 nucleotides are TGTGCCAGCAGTATTGAGGGGCGGGGGGCGCAAGAGACCCAGTACTTC. Translated, it gives CASSIEGRGAQETQYF.

This clonotype was counted many times. The rearrangement uses TRBV20-1 and TRBJ1-6; weak D call: TRBD1 (6 bases). The CDR3 length is 15 residues. With 6 bases removed from V and 10 bases from J, the gap between germline ends came to 22 bases. Per the germline V gene, CDR1 is DFQATT and CDR2 is SNEGSKA (reference sequence). The CDR3 loop reads CSAPGAQLMDSPLHF. The CDR3 region has the DNA TGCAGTGCCCCGGGGGCCCAACTAATGGACTCACCCCTCCACTTT.

This clonotype has just a few counts. The chain links TRBV3-1 to TRBJ2-5; TRBD1 aligns across 9 bases. V lost 5 bases and J lost 7; bases outside the gene matches: 11. This CDR3 has 15 amino acids. Germline lookup yields CDR1 LGHDT and CDR2 YNNKEL (reference sequence). The CDR3 DNA follows: TGTGCCAGCAGCTCGACAGGGGGAGCTAGGGGGACCCAGTACTTC. Its protein is CASSSTGGARGTQYF.

This clonotype was recorded many times. The chain recombines TRBV6-1 with TRBJ2-3; D not certain. Germline V gene data show CDR1 as MNHNS and CDR2 as SASEGT. This CDR3 has 15 amino acids. Trimming took 7 bases from V and 0 from J, leaving 14 bases between them. CDR3 sequence: CASKTQRASTDTQYF. In nucleotides, the CDR3 is TGTGCCAGCAAGACCCAACGTGCTAGCACAGATACGCAGTATTTT.

The chain uses TRBV6-6 and TRBJ1-5; D is perhaps TRBD1 (6 bases). Germline CDR1 is MNHNY and CDR2 is SVGAGI (reference sequence). The CDR3 runs to 16 residues. V was cut by 5 bases and J by 2 bases, with 16 bases left in between. The CDR3 DNA is TGTGCCAGCAGTCCAACCGGGGGGGCTGGCAATCAGCCCCAGCATTTT. Translating gives CASSPTGGAGNQPQHF.

Details on this clonotype: A much bigger clone sits one base away, suggesting this may be a read error. This sequence joins TRBV9 and TRBJ2-4, with unresolved D. The J call may be incorrect, as the DNA end agrees better with TRBJ2-7. CDR1 and CDR2 (germline): SGDLS, YYNGEE. There are 15 residues in the CDR3. CDR3 sequence reads: CASSVDTIPRYEQYF. For the CDR3, the DNA is TGTGCCAGCAGCGTAGATACAATTCCTCGGTACGAGCAGTACTTC.

The chain couples TRBV3-1 to TRBJ1-1; D is perhaps TRBD1 (5 bases). This CDR3 comprises 16 residues. V shed 0 bases and J shed 7 bases, with 18 bases lying between them. Per the germline V gene, CDR1 is LGHDT and CDR2 is YNNKEL (reference sequence). The CDR3 reads CASSQESTRGRDEAFF. Written as DNA, the CDR3 is TGTGCCAGCAGCCAAGAGAGTACAAGGGGAAGGGATGAAGCTTTCTTT.

This clonotype has only one observation. This CDR3 is missing its conserved last phenylalanine or tryptophan, likely due to a read error. DNA for the CDR3: TGTGCCAGCAGTTACAGTCAGGGGGCGCGTGGCTATGGCTACACCGTC. Residues: CASSYSQGARGYGYTV. The gene calls are TRBV6-5 and TRBJ1-2; TRBD1 matches at 8 bases. Trimming cost V 2 bases and J 4 bases; bases outside gene matches: 9. The CDR3 consists of 16 residues. Per the germline V gene, CDR1 is MNHEY and CDR2 is SVGAGI.

This rearrangement joins TRBV27 to TRBJ1-5; the D is unclear. The CDR3 consists of 12 residues. V shed 8 bases and J shed 9 bases, with 14 bases lying between them. CDR1 is MNHEY and CDR2 is SMNVEV in the germline V gene (reference sequence). The CDR3 DNA sequence: TGTGCCAGCTCCTTGTTCGAAGGGCCCCAGCATTTT. This codes for CASSLFEGPQHF.

In its sample, this clonotype was seen a few times. This sequence may be a read error, since a much larger clone differs from it by one base. The chain links TRBV29-1 to TRBJ2-1; a possible D gene is TRBD1 (7 bases). This CDR3 is built from 13 residues. V was clipped by 7 bases and J by 4 bases, with 14 bases between them. Germline V gives CDR1 SQVTM, CDR2 ANQGSEA. CDR3 nucleotide sequence: TGCAGCGCATTGCAGGGGGGTTACAATGAGCAGTTCTTC. Translation gives CSALQGGYNEQFF.

This clonotype has at least ten counts. In DNA form, the CDR3 reads TGTGCCAGCAGCCAACGCCGGGGCGCGGCGCAGTATTTT. Amino acids: CASSQRRGAAQYF. V gene TRBV3-1 combines with J gene TRBJ2-3, with D possibly being TRBD1 or TRBD2 (5 bases each). The CDR3 is 13 amino acids. The V end was cut by 2 bases, the J end by 10 bases, with 13 bases between. CDR1 LGHDT and CDR2 YNNKEL come from the germline V gene (reference sequence).

Of note for this clonotype: At one end the junction does not follow the germline gene, possibly because of a read error. This rearrangement joins TRBV5-5 to TRBJ2-1; 9 bases fit TRBD1. Germline V gene data show CDR1 as SGHKS and CDR2 as YYEKEE (reference sequence). CDR3 size: 14 residues. The CDR3 nucleotides read TGTGCCAGCAGATTGGGACAGGGCTACAATGAGCAGTTCTTC. Residues: CASRLGQGYNEQFF.

This clonotype has at least ten counts. The chain combines TRBV7-9 with TRBJ1-1, with TRBD1 matching 10 bases. The germline V gene has CDR1 SEHNR and CDR2 FQNEAQ (reference sequence). V shed 5 bases, J shed 4 bases, and the junction held 7 bases outside the gene matches. This CDR3 contains 15 residues. CDR3 DNA: TGTGCCAGCAGCGAAGACAGGGGGCCCAGCACTGAAGCTTTCTTT. Translated, it gives CASSEDRGPSTEAFF.

This clonotype was observed a few times. V and J are TRBV18 and TRBJ2-4, with D tentatively TRBD1 (6 bases). Trimming removed 4 bases from V and 3 bases from J, with 10 bases in between. There are 14 residues in the CDR3. Germline V gene data show CDR1 as KGHSH and CDR2 as LQKENI. The CDR3 loop reads CASSQGVLKNIQYF. In nucleotides, the CDR3 is TGTGCCAGCTCACAGGGGGTCCTCAAAAACATTCAGTACTTC.

This clonotype was counted at least ten times. The J gene is TRBJ1-2, the V gene TRBV7-9, with TRBD1 matching over 7 bases. Germline V gives CDR1 SEHNR, CDR2 FQNEAQ (reference sequence). This CDR3 comprises 13 residues. The trim removed 5 bases at V and 4 bases at J, leaving 4 bases unmatched. Written as DNA, the CDR3 is TGTGCCAGCAGCCCGGGACAGAGCTATGGCTACACCTTC. Its translation is CASSPGQSYGYTF. The full variable domain, rest sourced from reference TRBV7-9 and TRBJ1-2, is DTGVSQNPRHKITKRGQNVTFRCDPISEHNRLYWYRQTLGQGPEFLTYFQNEAQLEKSRLLSDRFSAERPKGSFSTLEIQRTEQGDSAMYLCASSPGQSYGYTFGSGTRLTVV.

The sample holds many counts of this clonotype. The rearrangement joins TRBV20-1 to TRBJ2-1, with 14 nucleotides matching TRBD2. Germline assignment: CDR1 DFQATT and CDR2 SNEGSKA (reference sequence). This CDR3 has 19 amino acids. V was pared by 3 bases and J by 0 bases, with 10 bases of the junction left unmatched. As DNA, the CDR3 is TGCAGTGCTAGGGGGGGGACTAGCGGGGGCCGGAGCTCCTACAATGAGCAGTTCTTC. Translating it yields CSARGGTSGGRSSYNEQFF.

This clonotype was seen at least ten times. The genes are TRBV6-2 or TRBV6-3 and TRBJ2-1; 7 bases are shared with TRBD2. This CDR3 is built from 14 residues. Germline-derived CDR1 and CDR2 are MNHEY and SVGEGT. The J segment lost 11 bases and the V segment lost 5 bases, leaving 12 bases of the junction unmatched. In DNA, the CDR3 is TGTGCCAGCAGTACCGGGACTACAACCAGGAAGCAGTTCTTC. Protein: CASSTGTTTRKQFF.

Comments on this clonotype: Possible read error: a much larger clone is one base away. This chain connects TRBV7-2 to TRBJ1-5, with 7 nucleotides matching TRBD1. Germline V lookup: CDR1 SGHTA, CDR2 FQGNSA. The CDR3 covers 15 residues. The CDR3 here is CAGSLGVAGGQPQHF. DNA of the CDR3: TGTGCCGGCAGCTTAGGGGTGGCAGGGGGTCAGCCCCAGCATTTT.